The T cell receptor beta chain under discussion was sequenced for a study of CD8 T cells in ankylosing spondylitis. Overall study results and limits: A TCR beta motif made of about eight highly homologous variants seemed typical of ankylosing spondylitis blood.

This clonotype was detected ten times or more. Its antigen is still unknown. With 2 bases clipped from V and 7 bases from J, the junction kept 10 bases outside the gene matches. This CDR3 is built from 15 residues. From germline, CDR1 is MNHEY and CDR2 SVGEGT. From the 5' RACE reads, TCRdb called clonotypes with MiXCR, one entry per CDR3 protein. This table holds 200,000 to 250,000 distinct CDR3 sequences, just under 7.5% found once. This chain connects TRBV6-2 or TRBV6-3 to TRBJ2-7, with 8 positions matching TRBD1. The sample was blood, either unsorted or a sorted T cell fraction (not recorded which). The sequence came from a male donor with ankylosing spondylitis. The CDR3, as DNA: TGTGCCAGCAGTTACACAGGGGGATCTGCGGAAGAGCAGTACTTC. Translated: CASSYTGGSAEEQYF.